This TCR beta chain appears in the sequencing data of a study of human thymus T cells. The study's findings and limits: Unrelated people showed highly overlapping thymic repertoires, related research reported. Thymic and blood repertoires showed apparently biased V and J gene usage.

This CDR3 is 14 amino acids long. Looked up from germline, CDR1 is SGHTA and CDR2 is FQGNSA. The V end lost 3 bases, the J end lost 0 bases, and 8 bases lay between the germline ends. Thymus pieces cut out during corrective heart surgery were the tissue that was used. Sequencing was performed with immunoSEQ multiplex PCR; in TCRdb, only in-frame clones are kept and a portion is missing. This table holds about 130,000 clones, more than 90% found once. This clone was picked up one time. Its antigen is not identified. The V and J genes are TRBV7-2 and TRBJ2-5; a weak D match, TRBD2 (5 bases). The sequence was obtained from a boy younger than two with a congenital heart defect but otherwise immunologically healthy. The specimen sequenced was thymus tissue. The CDR3 is CASSFRLHQETQYF. The CDR3 coding sequence is TGTGCCAGCAGCTTTAGACTACACCAAGAGACCCAGTACTTC. Variable domain in full (rest from reference TRBV7-2 and TRBJ2-5): GAGVSQSPSNKVTEKGKDVELRCDPISGHTALYWYRQSLGQGLEFLIYFQGNSAPDKSGLPSDRFSAERTGGSVSTLTIQRTQQEDSAVYLCASSFRLHQETQYFGPGTRLLVL.